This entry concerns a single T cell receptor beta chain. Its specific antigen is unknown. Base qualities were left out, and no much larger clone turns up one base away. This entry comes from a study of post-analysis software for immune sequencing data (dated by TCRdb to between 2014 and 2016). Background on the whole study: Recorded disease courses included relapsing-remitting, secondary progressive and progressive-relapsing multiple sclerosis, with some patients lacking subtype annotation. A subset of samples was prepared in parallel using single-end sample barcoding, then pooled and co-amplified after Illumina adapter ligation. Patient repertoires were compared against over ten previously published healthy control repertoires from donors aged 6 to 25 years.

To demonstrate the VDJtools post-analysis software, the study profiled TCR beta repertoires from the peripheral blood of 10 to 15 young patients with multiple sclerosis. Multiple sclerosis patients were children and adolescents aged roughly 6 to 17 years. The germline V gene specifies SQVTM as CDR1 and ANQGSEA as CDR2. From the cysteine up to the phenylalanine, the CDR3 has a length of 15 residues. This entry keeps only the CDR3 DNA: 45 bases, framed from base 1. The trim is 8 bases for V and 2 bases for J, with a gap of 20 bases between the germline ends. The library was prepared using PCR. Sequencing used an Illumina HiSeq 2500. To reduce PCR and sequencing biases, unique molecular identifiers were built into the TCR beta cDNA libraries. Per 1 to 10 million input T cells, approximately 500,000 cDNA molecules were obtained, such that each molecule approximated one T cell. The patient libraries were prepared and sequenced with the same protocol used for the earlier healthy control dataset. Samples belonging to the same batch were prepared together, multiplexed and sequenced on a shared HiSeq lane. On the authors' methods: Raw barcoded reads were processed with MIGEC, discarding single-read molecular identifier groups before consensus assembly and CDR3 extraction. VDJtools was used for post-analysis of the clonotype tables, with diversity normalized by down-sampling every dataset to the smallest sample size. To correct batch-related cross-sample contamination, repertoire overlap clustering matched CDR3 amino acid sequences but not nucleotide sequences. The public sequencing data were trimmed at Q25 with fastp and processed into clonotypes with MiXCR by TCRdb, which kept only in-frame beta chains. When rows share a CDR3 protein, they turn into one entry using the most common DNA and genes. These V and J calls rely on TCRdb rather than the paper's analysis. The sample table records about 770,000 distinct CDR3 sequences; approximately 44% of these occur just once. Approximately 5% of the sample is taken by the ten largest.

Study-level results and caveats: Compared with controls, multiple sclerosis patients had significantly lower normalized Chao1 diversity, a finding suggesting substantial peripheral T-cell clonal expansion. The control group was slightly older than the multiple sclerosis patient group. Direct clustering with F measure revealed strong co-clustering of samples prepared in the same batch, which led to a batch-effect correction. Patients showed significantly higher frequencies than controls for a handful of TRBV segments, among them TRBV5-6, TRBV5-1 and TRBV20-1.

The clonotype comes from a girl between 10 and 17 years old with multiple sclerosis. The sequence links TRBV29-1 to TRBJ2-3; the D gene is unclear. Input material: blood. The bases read TGCAGCACCCCTTCGGACCTGGGTATCACAGATACGCAGTATTTT. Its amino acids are CSTPSDLGITDTQYF.